Sequencing of this T cell receptor (beta chain) was carried out in a study of blood T cells in healthy people across ages. Study-wide results and caveats: Both naive CD4+ cell counts and diversity were greater in long-lived donors than in aged donors.

As concerns this clonotype: Its specificity is unknown.

A sample-barcoded 5' primer and a J-beta primer mix were used in a second PCR of roughly 7 to 12 cycles. TCRdb re-called the 5' RACE reads with MiXCR, one entry per CDR3 protein. The sample records hundreds of thousands of distinct CDR3 sequences, nearly 60% being singletons. This CDR3 spans 15 amino acids. V was pared by 5 bases and J by 3 bases, with 13 bases between. Per germline, CDR1 LNHNV and CDR2 YYDKDF (reference sequence). Healthy Russian Caucasian donors spanned ages about 6 to 100 years. Drawing of peripheral blood yielded about 10 milliliters from each donor. At least 6.5 million PBMCs were isolated per sample.

The origin of this receptor is a man aged 25 to 40 in good health. Input material: blood. The chain has TRBV15 and TRBJ1-4; D call uncertain. The CDR3 spells CATSDHRVPNEKLFF. The CDR3 region has the DNA TGTGCCACCAGCGACCACCGGGTCCCTAATGAAAAACTGTTTTTT.